The 13 T cell receptor beta chains presented below share a single source sample, sequenced in a study of T cells after yellow fever vaccination. TCRdb reprocessed the 5' RACE reads with MiXCR, giving one entry per CDR3 protein. This table has about 340,000 distinct CDR3 sequences, around 12% appearing once. This material consisted of CD4+ T cells sorted from PBMCs, taken 15 days after the yellow fever booster vaccination. The receptors originated from a man aged 18 to 29 who received the YFV17D yellow fever vaccine.

The chain recombines TRBV7-8 with TRBJ2-7; perhaps TRBD2 as D (6 bases). Per the germline V gene, CDR1 is SGHVS and CDR2 is FQNEAQ. The CDR3 sequence is 17 residues long. V lost 4 bases, J lost 0 bases, and 19 bases lay in between. The CDR3 reads CASSSVLAAGRSYEQYF. CDR3 bases: TGTGCCAGCAGCTCTGTGTTAGCGGCAGGCCGCTCCTACGAGCAGTACTTC.

A few counts support this clonotype. V gene TRBV7-2 combines with J gene TRBJ2-3; D not certain. CDR1 and CDR2 (germline): SGHTA, FQGNSA. The V end was cut by 1 base, the J end by 5 bases, with 10 bases between. This CDR3 is 14 amino acids long. CDR3 region: CASSLVQRGDTQYF. The DNA for the CDR3 is TGTGCCAGCAGCTTAGTTCAGAGAGGAGATACGCAGTATTTT. The full variable domain, completed using reference TRBV7-2 and TRBJ2-3, is GAGVSQSPSNKVTEKGKDVELRCDPISGHTALYWYRQSLGQGLEFLIYFQGNSAPDKSGLPSDRFSAERTGGSVSTLTIQRTQQEDSAVYLCASSLVQRGDTQYFGPGTRLTVL.

In this sample, this clonotype turned up a few times. The chain links TRBV20-1 to TRBJ2-3, with D perhaps matching TRBD1 (6 bases). The V and J ends lost 6 bases and 6 bases respectively, with 19 bases between them. The CDR3 runs to 14 residues. From germline, CDR1 is DFQATT and CDR2 SNEGSKA (reference sequence). DNA of the CDR3: TGCAGTGCCATGGGGGCACGGGCCGGGGATACGCAGTATTTT. As protein: CSAMGARAGDTQYF.

At least ten counts were recorded for this clonotype. The rearrangement links TRBV9 to TRBJ1-6; tentatively, D is TRBD1 (5 bases). The CDR3 consists of 16 residues. Trimming removed 0 bases at V and 7 bases at J, with 14 bases between. Looked up from germline, CDR1 is SGDLS and CDR2 is YYNGEE. The CDR3 is CASSVVGDLGNSPLHF. CDR3 DNA sequence: TGTGCCAGCAGCGTAGTAGGGGACCTCGGAAATTCACCCCTCCACTTT.

This clonotype appeared a few times. V gene TRBV12-3 or TRBV12-4 combines with J gene TRBJ2-2; 10 bases are shared with TRBD2. The junction had 9 bases not matched to a gene; V was cut back by 4 bases and J by 1 base. The CDR3 covers 18 residues. This CDR3 is CASSSPPTSGLNTGELFF. The CDR3 DNA sequence: TGTGCCAGCAGTTCCCCCCCGACTAGCGGGCTGAACACCGGGGAGCTGTTTTTT.

The chain couples TRBV2 to TRBJ2-7, with a tentative D call TRBD2 (6 bases). V dropped 4 bases and J dropped 6 bases, with 13 bases sitting between them. Germline CDR1 SNHLY, CDR2 FYNNEI. This CDR3 region has 13 residues. DNA of the CDR3: TGTGCCAGCAGTGTGGAGGGGAATAGCGAGCAGTACGTC. Protein sequence: CASSVEGNSEQYV.

This clonotype was recorded a few times. V and J are TRBV7-2 and TRBJ2-3; no clear D. Per the germline V gene, CDR1 is SGHTA and CDR2 is FQGNSA. This CDR3 is built from 15 residues. Trimming took 1 base from V and 7 from J, leaving 15 bases between them. This CDR3 reads CASSLGGPGWNTQYF. The CDR3 nucleotides read TGTGCCAGCAGCTTAGGTGGTCCAGGTTGGAATACGCAGTATTTT.

The sample holds a few counts of this clonotype. The chain joins TRBV12-3 or TRBV12-4 to TRBJ1-1; 7 bases agree with TRBD1. V gave up 7 bases and J gave up 11 bases; unmatched junction bases: 10. The CDR3 has 12 residues. CDR3 DNA sequence: TGTGCCAGCACCAATACAGGGGTCGCGGCTTTCTTT. This sequence encodes CASTNTGVAAFF.

The gene calls are TRBV4-3 and TRBJ2-3; D call uncertain. This CDR3 contains 15 residues. CDR1 and CDR2 (germline): LGHNA, YSLEER. V shed 4 bases and J shed 0 bases, with 11 bases lying between them. CDR3 residues: CASSPSRSSTDTQYF. DNA of the CDR3: TGCGCCAGCAGCCCAAGTCGGTCTAGCACAGATACGCAGTATTTT.

This clonotype has just a few counts. The gene calls are TRBV7-2 and TRBJ2-7; D uncertain. The V gene's germline CDR1 is SGHTA and CDR2 FQGNSA. The V gene lost 7 bases and the J gene lost 7 bases, with 17 bases spanning the gap. The CDR3 loop spans 13 amino acids. CDR3 coding DNA: TGTGCCAGCAACAACGACCCAGGCGTGGAGCAGTACTTC. Translating gives CASNNDPGVEQYF.

Ten or more counts support this clonotype. The J gene is TRBJ2-7, the V gene TRBV11-2; the match to TRBD1 covers 7 bases. Germline V gene data show CDR1 as SGHAT and CDR2 as FQNNGV. This CDR3 comprises 13 residues. Here the CDR3 DNA reads TGTGCCAGCAGCTTGGGGGATGCGACAGGGTATAGAGTC. It encodes CASSLGDATGYRV.

This chain joins TRBV4-3 and TRBJ2-2, with a possible D match to TRBD1 (6 bases). This CDR3 region has 15 residues. V was trimmed by 0 bases and J by 5 bases, leaving 10 bases between them. Germline CDR1 reads LGHNA; CDR2 reads YSLEER. The CDR3 is CASSQEIGQTGELFF. The CDR3 nucleotides are TGCGCCAGCAGCCAAGAGATAGGACAGACCGGGGAGCTGTTTTTT.

The chain uses TRBV6-2 or TRBV6-3 and TRBJ2-2, with D tentatively TRBD2 (6 bases). Germline lookup yields CDR1 MNHEY and CDR2 SVGEGT. Trimming shortened V by 6 bases and J by 4 bases, and 12 bases separated the two germline ends. This CDR3 spans 14 amino acids. This CDR3 is CASRGGALTGELFF. The CDR3 nucleotides read TGTGCCAGCAGGGGGGGAGCGCTCACCGGGGAGCTGTTTTTT.